Listed here are 5 T cell receptor beta chains from one sample, sequenced in a study of CD8 T cells in ankylosing spondylitis. Whole-study findings and limits: For ankylosing spondylitis blood, a TCR beta motif of eight or nine highly homologous variants appeared characteristic.

TCRdb passed the 5' RACE reads through MiXCR, listing each CDR3 protein once. Of about 840,000 distinct CDR3 sequences in the sample, approximately 12% were seen once. The antigens for these receptors are not known. Sequenced: blood, either unsorted or a sorted T cell fraction (not recorded which). The receptors were gathered from a male donor with ankylosing spondylitis.

The J gene is TRBJ2-7, the V gene TRBV6-5; 12 nucleotides line up with TRBD2. This CDR3 region has 16 residues. With 0 bases clipped from V and 4 bases from J, the junction kept 4 bases outside the gene matches. Germline values: CDR1 MNHEY, CDR2 SVGAGI. CDR3 DNA: TGTGCCAGCAGTTACTCGAAGGGGACTAGCGGGTACGAGCAGTACTTC. Translated: CASSYSKGTSGYEQYF.

This clonotype was counted ten times or more. The chain is built from TRBV6-5 and TRBJ1-5; no reliable D call. The CDR3 contains 17 residues. Trimming cost V 5 bases and J 0 bases, with 17 bases left between them. The germline V gene encodes CDR1 MNHEY and CDR2 SVGAGI. The CDR3 sequence: CASSHRDSGNSNQPQHF. The CDR3 bases are TGTGCCAGCAGTCACCGCGACTCGGGGAATAGCAATCAGCCCCAGCATTTT.

CDR3 sequence (DNA): TGTGCCACCAGCAGACCGCCGACCCTCTACAATGAGCAGTTCTTC. It encodes CATSRPPTLYNEQFF. The rearrangement uses TRBV15 and TRBJ2-1; D uncertain. The CDR3 extends over 15 amino acids. With 2 bases removed from V and 3 bases from J, the gap between germline ends came to 11 bases. The V gene's germline CDR1 is LNHNV and CDR2 YYDKDF (reference sequence).

This clonotype was seen a handful of times. The chain employs TRBV7-2 and TRBJ1-1; D not certain. Germline lookup yields CDR1 SGHTA and CDR2 FQGNSA. The CDR3 length is 14 residues. The ends were cut back, 1 base at V and 1 base at J, with 7 bases in the middle. The CDR3 here is CASSLDDENTEAFF. CDR3 nucleotides: TGTGCCAGCAGCTTAGATGATGAGAACACTGAAGCTTTCTTT.

The chain employs TRBV6-2 or TRBV6-3 and TRBJ1-6; D is unclear. CDR3 length: 20 amino acids. In germline, CDR1 is MNHEY, CDR2 SVGEGT. V lost 7 bases, J lost 8 bases, and 33 bases lay in between. CDR3 region: CASTRNDPTLTSWSHSPLHF. The CDR3 nucleotides read TGTGCCAGCACGAGAAACGACCCCACCCTAACCTCTTGGTCTCATTCACCCCTCCACTTT.